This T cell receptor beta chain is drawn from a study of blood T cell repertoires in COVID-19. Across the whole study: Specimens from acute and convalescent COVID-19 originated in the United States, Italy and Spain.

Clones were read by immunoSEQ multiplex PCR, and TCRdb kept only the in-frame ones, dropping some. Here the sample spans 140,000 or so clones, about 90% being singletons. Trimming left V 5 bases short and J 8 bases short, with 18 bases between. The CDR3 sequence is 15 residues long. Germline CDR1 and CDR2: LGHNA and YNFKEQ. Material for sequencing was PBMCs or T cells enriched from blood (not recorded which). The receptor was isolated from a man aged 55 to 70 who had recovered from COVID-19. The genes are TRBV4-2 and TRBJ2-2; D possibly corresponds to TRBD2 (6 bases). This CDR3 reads CASSAPLWGVGELFF. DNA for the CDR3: TGTGCCAGCAGCGCACCCCTCTGGGGGGTAGGGGAGCTGTTTTTT.